This T cell receptor (beta chain) was retrieved from a study of sequential checkpoint blockade in melanoma. The overall study: Arm A got nivolumab then ipilimumab; arm B the reverse, 1:1. Each arm's sequence ended with maintenance nivolumab.

V lost 3 bases to trimming and J lost 8 bases; unmatched junction nucleotides: 15. Germline CDR1 reads LNHDA; CDR2 reads SQIVND (reference sequence). This CDR3 has 18 residues. The treatment: randomized to nivolumab then ipilimumab (arm A) or the reverse (arm B). None of the patients previously received DNA-damaging chemotherapy. From thawed PBMCs, live CD3+CD8+ cells negative for CD19 and CD56 were sorted. The repertoire was sequenced with immunoSEQ multiplex PCR; TCRdb's copy has only in-frame clones and lacks some. This table holds approximately 6,200 clones, 87% found once. The receptor was derived from a human donor with melanoma. V is TRBV19 and J is TRBJ1-4; the match to TRBD1 covers 10 bases. The input for sequencing was CD8+ T cells sorted from blood (inferred from file names), taken from a patient given nivolumab and ipilimumab in sequence. The DNA of the CDR3 is TGTGCCAGTAGTATCCCGGGACAGGGGCAGGTTCGGCGGGAAAAACTGTTTTTT. Translating gives CASSIPGQGQVRREKLFF.